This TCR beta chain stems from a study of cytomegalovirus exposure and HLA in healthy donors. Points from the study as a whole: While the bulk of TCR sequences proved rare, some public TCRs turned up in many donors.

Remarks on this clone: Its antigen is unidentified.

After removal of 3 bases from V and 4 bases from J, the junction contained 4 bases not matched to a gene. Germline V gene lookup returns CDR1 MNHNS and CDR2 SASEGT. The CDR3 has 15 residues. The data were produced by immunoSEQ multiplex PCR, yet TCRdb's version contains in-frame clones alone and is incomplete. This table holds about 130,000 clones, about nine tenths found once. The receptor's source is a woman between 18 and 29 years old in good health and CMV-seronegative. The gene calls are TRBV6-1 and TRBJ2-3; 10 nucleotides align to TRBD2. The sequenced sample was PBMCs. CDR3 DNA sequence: TGTGCCAGCAGTGAGTCTAGCGGGAGCTCAGATACGCAGTATTTT. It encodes CASSESSGSSDTQYF.